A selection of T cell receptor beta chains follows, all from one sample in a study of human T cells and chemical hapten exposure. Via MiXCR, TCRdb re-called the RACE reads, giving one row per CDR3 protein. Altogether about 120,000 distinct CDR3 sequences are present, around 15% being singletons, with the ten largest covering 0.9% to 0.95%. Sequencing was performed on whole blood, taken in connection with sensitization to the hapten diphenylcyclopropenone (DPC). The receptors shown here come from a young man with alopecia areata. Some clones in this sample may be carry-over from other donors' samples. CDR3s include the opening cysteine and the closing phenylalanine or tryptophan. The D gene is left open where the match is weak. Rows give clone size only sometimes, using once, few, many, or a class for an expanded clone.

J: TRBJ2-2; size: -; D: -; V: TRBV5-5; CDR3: CASSRGPMNTGELFF; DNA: TGTGCCAGCAGCCGCGGACCCATGAACACCGGGGAGCTGTTTTTT
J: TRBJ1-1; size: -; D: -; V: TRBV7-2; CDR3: CASSLEYRVREKGTEAFF; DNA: TGTGCCAGCAGCTTAGAGTATCGGGTTAGGGAGAAGGGAACTGAAGCTTTCTTT
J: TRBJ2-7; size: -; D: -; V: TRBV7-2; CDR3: CASSPYYEQYF; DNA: TGTGCCAGCAGCCCGTACTACGAGCAGTACTTC
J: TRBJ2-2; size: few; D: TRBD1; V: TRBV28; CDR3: CASRPSATGQRTGELFF; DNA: TGTGCCAGCAGACCCTCAGCCACGGGACAGCGTACCGGGGAGCTGTTTTTT
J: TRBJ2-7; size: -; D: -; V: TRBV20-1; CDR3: CSARTGPRIYEQYF; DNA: TGCAGTGCTAGAACGGGACCACGGATTTACGAGCAGTACTTC
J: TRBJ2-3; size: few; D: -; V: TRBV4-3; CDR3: CASSQGGSRTDTQYF; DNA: TGCGCCAGCAGCCAAGGGGGTAGCAGGACAGATACGCAGTATTTT
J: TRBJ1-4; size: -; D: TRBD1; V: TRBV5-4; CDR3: CASSLDRGKLGVGKLFF; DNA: TGTGCCAGCAGCTTGGACAGGGGAAAGTTGGGCGTGGGAAAACTGTTTTTT
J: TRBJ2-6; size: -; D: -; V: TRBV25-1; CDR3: CASSESIRAGANVLTF; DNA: TGTGCCAGCAGTGAATCCATCAGGGCTGGGGCCAACGTCCTGACTTTC
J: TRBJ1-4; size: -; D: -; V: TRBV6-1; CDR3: CASSELYRATNEKLFF; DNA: TGTGCCAGCAGTGAATTGTACAGGGCAACTAATGAAAAACTGTTTTTT
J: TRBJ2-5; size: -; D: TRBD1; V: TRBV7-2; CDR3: CASSLVQDRGRFGTQYF; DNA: TGTGCCAGCAGCTTAGTCCAGGACAGGGGGCGATTTGGGACCCAGTACTTC
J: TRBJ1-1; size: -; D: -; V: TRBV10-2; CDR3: CASRPTQNTEAFF; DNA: TGCGCCAGCAGACCCACGCAGAACACTGAAGCTTTCTTT
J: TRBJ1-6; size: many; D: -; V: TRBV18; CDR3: CASSPNEWVSDSPLHF; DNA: TGTGCCAGCTCACCAAACGAGTGGGTCTCCGATTCACCCCTCCACTTT
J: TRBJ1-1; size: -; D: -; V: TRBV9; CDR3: CASSLDPMNTEAFF; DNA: TGTGCCAGCAGCCTAGACCCCATGAACACTGAAGCTTTCTTT
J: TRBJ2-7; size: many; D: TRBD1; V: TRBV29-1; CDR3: CSVERTGQGLYEQYF; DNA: TGCAGCGTTGAACGGACGGGACAGGGTCTTTACGAGCAGTACTTC
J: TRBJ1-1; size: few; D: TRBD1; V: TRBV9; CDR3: CASSGYRGQTEAFF; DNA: TGTGCCAGCAGCGGATACAGGGGGCAAACTGAAGCTTTCTTT
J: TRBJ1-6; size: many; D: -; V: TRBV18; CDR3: CASSREGNSPLHF; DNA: TGTGCCAGCTCACGAGAGGGAAATTCACCCCTCCACTTT
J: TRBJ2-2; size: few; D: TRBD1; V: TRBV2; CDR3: CASSAGQGANTGELFF; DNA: TGTGCCAGCAGTGCGGGACAGGGGGCGAACACCGGGGAGCTGTTTTTT
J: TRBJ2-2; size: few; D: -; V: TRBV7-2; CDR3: CASSLAQFATGELFF; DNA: TGTGCCAGCAGCTTAGCCCAGTTTGCCACCGGGGAGCTGTTTTTT
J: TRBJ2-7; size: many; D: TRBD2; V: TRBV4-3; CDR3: CASSQERGYEQYF; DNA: TGCGCCAGCAGCCAAGAGCGGGGGTACGAGCAGTACTTC
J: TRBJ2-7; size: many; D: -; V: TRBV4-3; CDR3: CASSQQTSASYEQYF; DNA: TGCGCCAGCAGCCAACAGACGTCGGCCTCCTACGAGCAGTACTTC
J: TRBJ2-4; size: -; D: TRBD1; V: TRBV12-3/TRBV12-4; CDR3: CASSLVAGGKNIQYF; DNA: TGTGCCAGCAGTTTAGTGGCAGGGGGCAAAAACATTCAGTACTTC
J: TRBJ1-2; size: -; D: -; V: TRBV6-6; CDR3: CASSYSRGPNYGYTF; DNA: TGTGCCAGCAGTTACTCGCGCGGACCTAACTATGGCTACACCTTC
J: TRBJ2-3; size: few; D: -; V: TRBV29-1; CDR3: CSVDGQQPSGTQYF; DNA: TGCAGCGTTGACGGGCAGCAGCCGTCGGGTACGCAGTATTTT
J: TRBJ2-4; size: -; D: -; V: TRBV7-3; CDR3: CASSPDSKNIQYF; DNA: TGTGCCAGCAGCCCGGACTCCAAAAACATTCAGTACTTC
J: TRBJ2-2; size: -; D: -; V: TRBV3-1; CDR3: CASSPSETAPPGELFF; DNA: TGTGCCAGCAGCCCCAGCGAGACAGCCCCGCCCGGGGAGCTGTTTTTT
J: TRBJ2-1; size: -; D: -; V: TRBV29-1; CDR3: CSVGGPTLFF; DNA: TGCAGCGTTGGGGGTCCTACTCTGTTCTTC
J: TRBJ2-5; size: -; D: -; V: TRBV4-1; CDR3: CASSQGTIETQYF; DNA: TGCGCCAGCAGCCAAGGGACGATAGAGACCCAGTACTTC
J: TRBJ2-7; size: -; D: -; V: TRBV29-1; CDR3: CSVEMSGDPYEQYF; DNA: TGCAGCGTTGAAATGTCAGGGGACCCCTACGAGCAGTACTTC
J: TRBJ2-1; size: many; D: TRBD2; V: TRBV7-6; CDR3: CASSLPSGPVFEQFF; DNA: TGTGCCAGCAGCTTACCTAGCGGGCCTGTTTTTGAGCAGTTCTTC
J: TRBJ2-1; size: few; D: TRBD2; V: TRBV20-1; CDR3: CSARDDLAGGSYNEQFF; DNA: TGCAGTGCTAGAGATGATCTAGCGGGGGGGTCCTACAATGAGCAGTTCTTC
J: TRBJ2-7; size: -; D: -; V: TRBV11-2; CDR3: CASRGNEQYF; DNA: TGTGCCAGCAGGGGGAACGAGCAGTACTTC
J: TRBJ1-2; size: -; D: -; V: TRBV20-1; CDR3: CRSSSGEYGYTF; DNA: TGCAGGTCGTCATCAGGGGAGTATGGCTACACCTTC
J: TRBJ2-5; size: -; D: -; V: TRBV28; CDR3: CASGTSSQETQYF; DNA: TGTGCCAGCGGGACTTCGTCCCAAGAGACCCAGTACTTC
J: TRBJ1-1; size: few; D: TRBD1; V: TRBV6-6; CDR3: CASRSNANRGSVSAFF; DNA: TGTGCCAGCAGGTCGAACGCTAACAGGGGGAGCGTATCGGCTTTCTTT
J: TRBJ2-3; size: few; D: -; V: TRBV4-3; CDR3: CASSTTPTGSTTDTQYF; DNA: TGCGCCAGCAGCACAACCCCTACAGGGTCGACCACAGATACGCAGTATTTT
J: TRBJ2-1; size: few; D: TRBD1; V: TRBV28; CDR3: CASSLDRAPFF; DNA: TGTGCCAGCAGTTTAGACAGGGCCCCGTTCTTC
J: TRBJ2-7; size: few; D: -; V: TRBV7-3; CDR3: CASSLGGTYEQYF; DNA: TGTGCCAGCAGCTTAGGGGGAACCTACGAGCAGTACTTC
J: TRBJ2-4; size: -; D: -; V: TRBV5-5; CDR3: CASSPLGSIQYF; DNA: TGTGCCAGCAGCCCTCTCGGTTCCATTCAGTACTTC
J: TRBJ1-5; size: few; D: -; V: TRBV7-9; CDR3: CASSLDSNNQPQHF; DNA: TGTGCCAGCAGCCTGGACAGTAACAATCAGCCCCAGCATTTT
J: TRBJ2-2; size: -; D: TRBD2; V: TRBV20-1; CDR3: CSARDMGLAHTQGGELFF; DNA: TGCAGTGCTAGAGATATGGGACTAGCTCACACCCAGGGCGGGGAGCTGTTTTTT
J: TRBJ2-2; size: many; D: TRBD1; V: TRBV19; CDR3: CASSETGVTGELFF; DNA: TGTGCCAGTAGCGAAACAGGGGTAACCGGGGAGCTGTTTTTT
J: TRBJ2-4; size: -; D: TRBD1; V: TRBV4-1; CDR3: CASSQVGTGVNIQYF; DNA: TGCGCCAGCAGCCAAGTAGGGACAGGGGTAAACATTCAGTACTTC
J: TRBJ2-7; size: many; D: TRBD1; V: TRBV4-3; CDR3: CASSQDRGPAEQYF; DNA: TGCGCCAGCAGCCAGGACAGGGGGCCCGCCGAGCAGTACTTC
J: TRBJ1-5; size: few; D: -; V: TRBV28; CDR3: CASSLGQPQHF; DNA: TGTGCCAGCAGTTTGGGGCAGCCCCAGCATTTT
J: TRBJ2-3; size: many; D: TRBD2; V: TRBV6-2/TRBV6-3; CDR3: CASSYYLAGGSQYF; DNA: TGTGCCAGCAGTTACTACCTAGCGGGGGGCTCACAGTATTTT
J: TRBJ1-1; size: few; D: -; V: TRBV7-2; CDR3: CASSLAVGMGTEAFF; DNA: TGTGCCAGCAGCTTAGCTGTAGGGATGGGAACTGAAGCTTTCTTT
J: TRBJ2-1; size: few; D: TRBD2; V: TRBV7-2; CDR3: CASSLGISGGYEQFF; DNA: TGTGCCAGCAGCTTAGGGATTAGCGGGGGCTATGAGCAGTTCTTC
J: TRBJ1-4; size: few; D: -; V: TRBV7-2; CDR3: CASSLGGASTNEKLFF; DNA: TGTGCCAGCAGCTTGGGCGGGGCGTCAACTAATGAAAAACTGTTTTTT
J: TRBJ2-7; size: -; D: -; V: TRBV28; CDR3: CASSSQFYEQYF; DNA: TGTGCCAGCAGTTCCCAGTTCTACGAGCAGTACTTC
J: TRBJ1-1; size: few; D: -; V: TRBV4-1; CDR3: CASSQGPGGMNTEAFF; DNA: TGCGCCAGCAGCCAAGGCCCGGGGGGGATGAACACTGAAGCTTTCTTT
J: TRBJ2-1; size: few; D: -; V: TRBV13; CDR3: CASSLSGGHNEQFF; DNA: TGTGCCAGCAGCCTGTCCGGGGGGCACAATGAGCAGTTCTTC
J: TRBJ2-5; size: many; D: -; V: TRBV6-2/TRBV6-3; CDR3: CASINSEGIQETQYF; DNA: TGTGCCAGCATCAACTCCGAGGGAATCCAAGAGACCCAGTACTTC
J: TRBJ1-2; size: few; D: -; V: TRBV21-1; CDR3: CASPGPGANYGYTF; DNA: TGTGCCAGCCCGGGGCCCGGGGCTAACTATGGCTACACCTTC
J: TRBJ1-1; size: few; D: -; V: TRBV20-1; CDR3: CSAPLGGIEAFF; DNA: TGCAGTGCACCTCTGGGAGGCATTGAAGCTTTCTTT
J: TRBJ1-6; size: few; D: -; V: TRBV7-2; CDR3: CASSSFFGSPLHF; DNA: TGTGCCAGCAGCTCGTTTTTCGGTTCACCCCTCCACTTT